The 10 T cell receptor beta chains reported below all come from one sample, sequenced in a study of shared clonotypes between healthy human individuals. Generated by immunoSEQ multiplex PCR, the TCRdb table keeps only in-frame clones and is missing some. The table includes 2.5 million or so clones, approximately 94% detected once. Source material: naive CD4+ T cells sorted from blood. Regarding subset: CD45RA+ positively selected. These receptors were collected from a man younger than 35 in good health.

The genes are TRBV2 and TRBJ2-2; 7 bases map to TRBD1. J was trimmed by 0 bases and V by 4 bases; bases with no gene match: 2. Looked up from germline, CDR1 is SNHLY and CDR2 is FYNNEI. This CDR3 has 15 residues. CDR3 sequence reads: CASSGDSPNTGELFF. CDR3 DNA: TGTGCCAGCAGTGGGGACAGCCCGAACACCGGGGAGCTGTTTTTT.

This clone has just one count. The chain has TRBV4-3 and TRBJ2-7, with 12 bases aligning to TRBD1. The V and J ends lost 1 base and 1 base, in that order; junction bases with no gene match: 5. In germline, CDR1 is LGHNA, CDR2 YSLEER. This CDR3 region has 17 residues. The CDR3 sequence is CASSQVRGQGASYEQYF. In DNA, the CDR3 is TGCGCCAGCAGCCAAGTTCGGGGACAGGGGGCGTCCTACGAGCAGTACTTC.

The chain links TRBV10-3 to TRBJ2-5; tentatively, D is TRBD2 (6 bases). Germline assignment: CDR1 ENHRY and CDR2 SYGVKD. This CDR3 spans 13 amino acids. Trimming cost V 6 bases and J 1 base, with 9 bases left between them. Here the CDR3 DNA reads TGTGCCATCAGCGGGACTCTCCAAGAGACCCAGTACTTC. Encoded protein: CAISGTLQETQYF.

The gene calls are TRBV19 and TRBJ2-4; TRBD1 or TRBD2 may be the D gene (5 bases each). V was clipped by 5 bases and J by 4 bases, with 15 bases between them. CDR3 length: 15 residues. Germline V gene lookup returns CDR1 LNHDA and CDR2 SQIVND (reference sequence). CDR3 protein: CASSALPGAKNIQYF. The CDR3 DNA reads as TGTGCCAGTAGTGCGTTGCCCGGGGCAAAAAACATTCAGTACTTC.

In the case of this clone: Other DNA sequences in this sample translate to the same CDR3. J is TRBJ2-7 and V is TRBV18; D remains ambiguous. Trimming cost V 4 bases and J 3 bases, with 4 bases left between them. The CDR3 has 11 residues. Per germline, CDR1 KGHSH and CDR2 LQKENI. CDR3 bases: TGTGCCAGCTCACTCGGCTACGAGCAGTACTTC. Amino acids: CASSLGYEQYF.

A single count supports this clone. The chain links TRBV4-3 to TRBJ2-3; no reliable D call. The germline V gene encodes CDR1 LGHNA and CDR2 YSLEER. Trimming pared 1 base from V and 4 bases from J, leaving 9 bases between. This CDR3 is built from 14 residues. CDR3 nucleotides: TGCGCCAGCAGCCAAGCCGACCGGCCAGATACGCAGTATTTT. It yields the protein CASSQADRPDTQYF.

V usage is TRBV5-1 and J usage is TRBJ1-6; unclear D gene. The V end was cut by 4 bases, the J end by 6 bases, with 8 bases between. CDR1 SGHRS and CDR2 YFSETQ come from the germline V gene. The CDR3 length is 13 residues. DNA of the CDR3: TGCGCCAGCAGCCCGGAGGTTAATTCACCCCTCCACTTT. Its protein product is CASSPEVNSPLHF.

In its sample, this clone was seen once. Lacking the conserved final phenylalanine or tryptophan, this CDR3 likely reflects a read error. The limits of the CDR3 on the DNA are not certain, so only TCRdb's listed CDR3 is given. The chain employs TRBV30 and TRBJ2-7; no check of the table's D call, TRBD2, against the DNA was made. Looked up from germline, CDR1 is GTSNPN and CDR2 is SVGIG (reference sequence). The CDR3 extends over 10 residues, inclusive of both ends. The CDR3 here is CAWSARRGGR.

The CDR3 nucleotides read TGTGCCAGCATCCCAGTTACGAACACCGGGGAGCTGTTTTTT. It is translated as CASIPVTNTGELFF. The V and J genes are TRBV6-1 and TRBJ2-2; no firm D call. The CDR3 runs 14 residues. V shed 7 bases and J shed 0 bases, with 9 bases lying between them. CDR1 MNHNS and CDR2 SASEGT come from the germline V gene.

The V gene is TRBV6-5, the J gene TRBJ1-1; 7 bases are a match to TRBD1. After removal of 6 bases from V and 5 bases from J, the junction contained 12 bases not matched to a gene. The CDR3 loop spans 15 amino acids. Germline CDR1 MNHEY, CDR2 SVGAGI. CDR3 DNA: TGTGCCAGCAGGAGACAACAGGGGATTGGGACTGAAGCTTTCTTT. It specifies CASRRQQGIGTEAFF.